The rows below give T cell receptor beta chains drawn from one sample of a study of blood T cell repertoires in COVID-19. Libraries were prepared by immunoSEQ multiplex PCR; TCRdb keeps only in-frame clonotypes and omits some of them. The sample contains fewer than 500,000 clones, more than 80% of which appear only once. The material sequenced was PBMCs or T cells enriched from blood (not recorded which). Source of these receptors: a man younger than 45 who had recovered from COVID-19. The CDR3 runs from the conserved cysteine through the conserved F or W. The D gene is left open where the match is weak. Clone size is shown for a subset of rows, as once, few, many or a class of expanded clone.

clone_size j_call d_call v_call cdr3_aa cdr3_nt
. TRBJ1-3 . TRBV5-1 CASSLREGNTIYF TGCGCCAGCTCTCTTCGGGAAGGAAACACCATATATTTT
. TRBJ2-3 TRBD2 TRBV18 CASSPRLASTDTQYF TGTGCCAGCTCACCAAGACTAGCTAGCACAGATACGCAGTATTTT
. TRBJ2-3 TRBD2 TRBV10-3 CAMAGEGTDTQYF TGTGCCATGGCTGGGGAGGGAACAGATACGCAGTATTTT
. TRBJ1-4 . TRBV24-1 CATSDTGRGNEKLFF TGTGCCACCAGTGACACAGGGAGGGGTAATGAAAAACTGTTTTTT
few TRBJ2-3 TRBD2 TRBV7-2 CASSPTSGSDTQYF TGTGCCAGCAGCCCTACTAGCGGGAGTGATACGCAGTATTTT
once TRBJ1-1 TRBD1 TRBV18 CASSSLGTGEIEAFF TGTGCCAGCTCAAGCCTCGGGACAGGAGAAATAGAAGCTTTCTTT
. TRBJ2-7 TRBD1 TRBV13 CASSFRQGAHEQYF TGTGCCAGCAGCTTCAGACAGGGGGCCCACGAGCAGTACTTC
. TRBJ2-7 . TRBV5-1 CASSLVSDYYEQYF TGCGCCAGCAGCTTGGTTTCAGACTACTACGAGCAGTACTTC
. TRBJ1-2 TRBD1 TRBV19 CASNDRGSSAGGYTF TGTGCCAGTAACGACAGGGGCTCGTCTGCTGGTGGCTACACCTTC
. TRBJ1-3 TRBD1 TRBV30 CAWREQGANTIYF TGTGCCTGGAGGGAACAGGGGGCAAACACCATATATTTT
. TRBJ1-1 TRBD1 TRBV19 CASSFTGDTEAFF TGTGCCAGTAGTTTCACAGGGGACACTGAAGCTTTCTTT
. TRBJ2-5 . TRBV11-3 CASSSGVQETQYF TGTGCCAGCAGCTCAGGCGTGCAAGAGACCCAGTACTTC
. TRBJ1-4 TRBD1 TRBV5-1 CASSNPGQGGEKLFF TGCGCCAGCAGCAACCCGGGACAGGGTGGGGAAAAACTGTTTTTT
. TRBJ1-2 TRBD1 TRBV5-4 CASSLGQGIGGYTF TGTGCCAGCAGCTTGGGACAGGGGATAGGTGGCTACACCTTC
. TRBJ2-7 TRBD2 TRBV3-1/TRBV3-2 CASSHYRGGARLFYEQYF TGTGCCAGCAGCCACTACCGGGGAGGGGCGCGCCTATTTTACGAGCAGTACTTC
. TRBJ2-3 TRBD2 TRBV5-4 CATAREGYTDTQYF TGTGCCACCGCACGGGAGGGTTACACAGATACGCAGTATTTT
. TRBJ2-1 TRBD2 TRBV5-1 CASSLISSGSYNEQFF TGCGCCAGCAGCTTGATTTCTAGCGGGAGTTACAATGAGCAGTTCTTC
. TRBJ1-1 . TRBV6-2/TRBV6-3 CASSYRGAAAFF TGTGCCAGCAGTTACCGGGGGGCGGCAGCTTTCTTT
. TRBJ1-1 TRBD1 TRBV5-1 CATASSTGDTEAFF TGCGCCACCGCGTCGTCTACAGGGGACACTGAAGCTTTCTTT
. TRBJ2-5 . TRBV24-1 CATSDTREFQETQYF TGTGCCACCAGTGATACCCGTGAGTTCCAAGAGACCCAGTACTTC
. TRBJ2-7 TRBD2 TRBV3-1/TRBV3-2 CASSQDLGLAGDEQYF TGTGCCAGCAGCCAAGATTTAGGACTAGCGGGAGACGAGCAGTACTTC
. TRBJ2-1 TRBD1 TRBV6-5 CASKPGTGISNEQFF TGTGCCAGCAAACCCGGGACAGGGATAAGTAATGAGCAGTTCTTC
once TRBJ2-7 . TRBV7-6 CASSLDSTSYEQYF TGTGCCAGCAGCTTGGACAGTACCTCCTACGAGCAGTACTTC
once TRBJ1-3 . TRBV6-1 CASSEQRYSGNTIYF TGTGCCAGCAGTGAGCAACGGTACTCTGGAAACACCATATATTTT
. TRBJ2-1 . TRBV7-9 CASSLEGGTEQFF TGTGCCAGCAGCTTAGAGGGGGGGACTGAGCAGTTCTTC
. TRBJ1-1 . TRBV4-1 CASSQGTVLLTEAFF TGCGCCAGCAGCCAAGGGACAGTCCTCCTGACTGAAGCTTTCTTT
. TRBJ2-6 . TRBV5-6 CASSSLGYSGANVLTF TGTGCCAGCAGCTCGTTGGGCTACTCTGGGGCCAACGTCCTGACTTTC
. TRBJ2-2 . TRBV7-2 CASSLDAGSGELFF TGTGCCAGCAGCTTAGACGCGGGAAGCGGGGAGCTGTTTTTT
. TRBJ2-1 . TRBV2 CASSYTRTSNFNEQFF TGTGCCAGCAGTTACACTAGAACAAGCAACTTCAATGAGCAGTTCTTC
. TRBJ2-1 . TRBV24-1 CATSDSGSGEQFF TGTGCCACCAGTGATAGCGGATCGGGTGAGCAGTTCTTC
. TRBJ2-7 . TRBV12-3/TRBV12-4 CASSFGGTYEQYF TGTGCCAGCAGTTTCGGGGGAACCTACGAGCAGTACTTC
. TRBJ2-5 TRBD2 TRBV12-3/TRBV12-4 CASSPGLGETQYF TGTGCCAGCAGTCCGGGACTAGGAGAGACCCAGTACTTC
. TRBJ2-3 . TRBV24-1 CATSDLLRGTQYF TGTGCCACCAGTGATTTGCTCCGGGGGACGCAGTATTTT